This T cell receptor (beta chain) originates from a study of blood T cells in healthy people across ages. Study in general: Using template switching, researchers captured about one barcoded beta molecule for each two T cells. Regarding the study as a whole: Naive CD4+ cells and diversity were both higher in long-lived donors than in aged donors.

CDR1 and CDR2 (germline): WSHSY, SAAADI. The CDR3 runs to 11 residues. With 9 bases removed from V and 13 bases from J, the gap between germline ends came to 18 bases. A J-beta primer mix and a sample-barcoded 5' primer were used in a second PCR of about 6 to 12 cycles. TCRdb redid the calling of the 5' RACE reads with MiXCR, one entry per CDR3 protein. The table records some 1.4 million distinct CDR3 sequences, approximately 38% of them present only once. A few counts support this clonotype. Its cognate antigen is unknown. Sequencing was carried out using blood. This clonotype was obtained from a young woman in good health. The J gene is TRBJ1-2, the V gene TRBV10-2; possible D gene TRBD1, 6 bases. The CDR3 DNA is TGCGCCAGTTCTGAGGGGGGGAGGTCCACCTTC. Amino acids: CASSEGGRSTF.